This paragraph covers one TCR beta chain sequence. Its antigen is unknown. Combining a sample-barcoded 5' primer with a J-beta primer mix, a second PCR ran for roughly 7 to 11 cycles. Each CDR3 protein gets one entry after TCRdb re-called the 5' RACE reads with MiXCR. This sample has 550,000 to 600,000 distinct CDR3 sequences, with 25% to 30% found just once. The sample originates from a study of blood T cells in healthy people across ages. Ten milliliters of peripheral blood were drawn from each donor into EDTA-treated tubes. Looked up from germline, CDR1 is DFQATT and CDR2 is SNEGSKA (reference sequence). The V end was cut by 0 bases, the J end by 7 bases, with 13 bases between. CDR3 length: 15 amino acids. Study-level findings and limits: Observed TCR beta diversity per million T cells went down as age went up. This fall followed a roughly linear course with age. Those diversity estimates obtained from one million T cells were thought to be underestimates.

Sequenced: blood. The rearrangement links TRBV20-1 to TRBJ1-6; D ambiguous. The clonotype originates from a woman aged 70-85 years in good health. In DNA form, the CDR3 reads TGCAGTGCTAGAGATCCCACAGTCCGAAATTCACCCCTCCACTTT. Its translation: CSARDPTVRNSPLHF.